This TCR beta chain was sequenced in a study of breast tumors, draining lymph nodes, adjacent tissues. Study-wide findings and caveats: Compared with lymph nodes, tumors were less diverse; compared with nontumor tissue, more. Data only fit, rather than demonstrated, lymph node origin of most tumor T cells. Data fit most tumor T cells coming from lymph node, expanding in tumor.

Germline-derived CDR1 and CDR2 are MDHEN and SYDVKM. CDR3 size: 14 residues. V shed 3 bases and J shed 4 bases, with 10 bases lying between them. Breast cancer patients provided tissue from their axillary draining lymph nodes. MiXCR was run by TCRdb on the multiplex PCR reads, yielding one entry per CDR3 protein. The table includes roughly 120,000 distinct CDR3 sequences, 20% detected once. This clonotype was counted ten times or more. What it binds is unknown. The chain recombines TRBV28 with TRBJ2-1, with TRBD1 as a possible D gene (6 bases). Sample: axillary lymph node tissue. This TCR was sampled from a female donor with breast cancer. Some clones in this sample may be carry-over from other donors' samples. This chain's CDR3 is CASSFSQGYNEQFF. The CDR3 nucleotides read TGTGCCAGCAGTTTTTCACAGGGATACAATGAGCAGTTCTTC.